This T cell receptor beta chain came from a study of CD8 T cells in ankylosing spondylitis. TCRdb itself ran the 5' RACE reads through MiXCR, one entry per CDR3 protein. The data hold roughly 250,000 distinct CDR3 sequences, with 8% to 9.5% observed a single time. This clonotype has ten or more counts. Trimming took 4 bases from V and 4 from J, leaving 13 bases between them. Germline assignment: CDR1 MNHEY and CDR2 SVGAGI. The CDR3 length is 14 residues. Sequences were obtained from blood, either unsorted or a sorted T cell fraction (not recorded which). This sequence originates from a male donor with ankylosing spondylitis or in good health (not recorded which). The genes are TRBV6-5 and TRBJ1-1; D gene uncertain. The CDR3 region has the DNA TGTGCCAGCAGTTCGAACGGGTGGGGCACTGAAGCTTTCTTT. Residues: CASSSNGWGTEAFF.